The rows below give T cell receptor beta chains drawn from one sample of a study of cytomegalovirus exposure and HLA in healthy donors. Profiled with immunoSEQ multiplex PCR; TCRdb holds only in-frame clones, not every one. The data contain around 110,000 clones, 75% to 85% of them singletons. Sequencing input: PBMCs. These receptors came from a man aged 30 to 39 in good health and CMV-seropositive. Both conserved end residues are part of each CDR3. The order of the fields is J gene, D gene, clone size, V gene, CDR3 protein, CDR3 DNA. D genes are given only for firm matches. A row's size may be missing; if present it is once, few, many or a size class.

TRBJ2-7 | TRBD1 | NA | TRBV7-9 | CSSSPGTGVYEQYF | TGTTCCAGCAGCCCTGGGACAGGGGTCTACGAGCAGTACTTC
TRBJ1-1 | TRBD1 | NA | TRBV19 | CASSIAQGRAEAFF | TGTGCCAGTAGTATAGCACAGGGGCGCGCTGAAGCTTTCTTT
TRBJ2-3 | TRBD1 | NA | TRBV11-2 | CASSLGTGVTDTQYF | TGTGCCAGCAGCCTGGGGACAGGGGTTACAGATACGCAGTATTTT
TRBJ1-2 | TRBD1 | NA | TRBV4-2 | CASSHTDRANGYTF | TGTGCCAGCAGCCATACCGACAGGGCCAATGGCTACACCTTC
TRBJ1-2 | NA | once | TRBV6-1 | CASSDLQGNGYTF | TGTGCCAGCAGTGATCTTCAGGGGAACGGCTACACCTTC
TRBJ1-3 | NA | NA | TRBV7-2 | CASSLVGGVGGNTIYF | TGTGCCAGCAGCTTAGTAGGGGGGGTGGGGGGAAACACCATATATTTT
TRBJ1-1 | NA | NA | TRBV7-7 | CASSLAKFGIYSEAFF | TGTGCTAGCAGCTTAGCTAAGTTCGGGATCTACTCTGAAGCTTTCTTT
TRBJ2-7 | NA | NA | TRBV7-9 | CASSFGRGYDEQYF | TGTGCCAGCAGCTTTGGCAGGGGCTACGACGAGCAGTACTTC
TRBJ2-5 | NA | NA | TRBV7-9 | CSSSPRGETQYF | TGTTCCAGCAGCCCTCGCGGAGAGACCCAGTACTTC
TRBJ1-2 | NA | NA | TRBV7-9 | CSSSSGGHNYGYTF | TGTTCCAGCAGCTCCGGGGGTCATAACTATGGCTACACCTTC
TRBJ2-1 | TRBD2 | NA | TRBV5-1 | CASSLGWTSVANEQFF | TGCGCCAGCAGCTTGGGGTGGACTAGCGTTGCCAATGAGCAGTTCTTC
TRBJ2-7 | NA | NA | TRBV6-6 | CASSYDTYEQYF | TGTGCCAGCAGTTACGACACTTACGAGCAGTACTTC
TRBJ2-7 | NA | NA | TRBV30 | CAWSGGFYEQYF | TGTGCCTGGAGTGGCGGGTTTTACGAGCAGTACTTC
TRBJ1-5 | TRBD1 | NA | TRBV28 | CASSQRRTGQPQHF | TGTGCCAGCAGCCAGAGACGGACAGGTCAGCCCCAGCATTTT
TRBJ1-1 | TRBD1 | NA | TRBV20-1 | CSARGTGEAFF | TGCAGTGCTAGAGGGACAGGGGAAGCTTTCTTT
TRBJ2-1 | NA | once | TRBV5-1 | CASSLETGSYNEQFF | TGCGCCAGCAGCTTGGAGACAGGCTCCTACAATGAGCAGTTCTTC
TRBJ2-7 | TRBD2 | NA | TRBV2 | CASRGLWLAGAIYEQYF | TGTGCCAGCAGGGGGTTGTGGCTAGCGGGCGCAATCTACGAGCAGTACTTC
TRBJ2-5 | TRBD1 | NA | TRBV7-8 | CASSPGTGQETQYF | TGTGCCAGCAGCCCAGGGACAGGGCAAGAGACCCAGTACTTC
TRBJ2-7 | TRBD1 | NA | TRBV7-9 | CASSSPGQGTRTYEQYF | TGTGCCAGCAGCTCCCCCGGACAGGGGACGCGGACCTACGAGCAGTACTTC
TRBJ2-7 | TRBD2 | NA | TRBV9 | CASNPGSAGGEQYF | TGTGCCAGCAACCCCGGGAGTGCGGGGGGCGAGCAGTACTTC
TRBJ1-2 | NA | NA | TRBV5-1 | CASSLEGGGALRYTF | TGCGCCAGCAGCTTGGAGGGGGGAGGGGCCCTCCGCTACACCTTC
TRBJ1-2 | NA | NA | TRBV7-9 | CASSLSGDGYTF | TGTGCCAGCAGCTTATCAGGGGATGGCTACACCTTC
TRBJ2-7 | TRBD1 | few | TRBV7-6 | CASSPRTGPYEQYF | TGTGCCAGCAGCCCTCGGACAGGTCCCTACGAGCAGTACTTC
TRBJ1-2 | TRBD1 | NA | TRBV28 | CASSPYTAGGGYTF | TGTGCCAGCAGTCCCTATACGGCAGGGGGTGGCTACACCTTC
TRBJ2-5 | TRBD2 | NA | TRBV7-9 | CASSSRLAGRETQYF | TGTGCCAGCAGCTCCCGACTAGCGGGGAGAGAGACCCAGTACTTC
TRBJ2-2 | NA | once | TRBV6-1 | CAKGDRTGELFF | TGTGCAAAGGGGGACCGTACCGGGGAGCTGTTTTTT
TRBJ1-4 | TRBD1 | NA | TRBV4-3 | CASSQGSWGTGEKLFF | TGCGCCAGCAGCCAAGGGAGTTGGGGGACAGGGGAAAAACTGTTTTTT
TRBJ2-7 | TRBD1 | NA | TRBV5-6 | CASSWGDRGHEQYF | TGTGCCAGCAGCTGGGGAGACAGGGGCCACGAGCAGTACTTC
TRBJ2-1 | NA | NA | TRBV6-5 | CASSYISDPTGNEQFF | TGTGCCAGCAGTTACATCAGCGACCCTACAGGGAATGAGCAGTTCTTC
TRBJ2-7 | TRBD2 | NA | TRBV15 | CATSGGLAAHEQYF | TGTGCCACCAGCGGGGGACTAGCGGCCCACGAGCAGTACTTC
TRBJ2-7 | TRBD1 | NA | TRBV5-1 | CASAGGDRAYEQYF | TGCGCCAGCGCAGGGGGAGACAGGGCCTACGAGCAGTACTTC
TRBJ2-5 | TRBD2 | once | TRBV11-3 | CASSSRSGGETQYF | TGTGCCAGCAGCTCCCGCTCGGGGGGAGAGACCCAGTACTTC
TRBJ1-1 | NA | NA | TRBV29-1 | CSVQTGLNTEAFF | TGCAGCGTTCAAACAGGGTTGAACACTGAAGCTTTCTTT
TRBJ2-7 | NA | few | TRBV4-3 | CASSQDLGGWWNRENYEQYF | TGCGCCAGCAGCCAAGATTTAGGTGGATGGTGGAACAGGGAAAACTACGAGCAGTACTTC
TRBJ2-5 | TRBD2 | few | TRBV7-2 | CASRGTTGGLSMETQYF | TGTGCCAGCAGGGGGACGACGGGGGGGCTATCTATGGAGACCCAGTACTTC
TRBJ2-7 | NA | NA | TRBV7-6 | CASTILGTLSSYEQYF | TGTGCCAGCACCATATTAGGGACTCTCAGCTCCTACGAGCAGTACTTC
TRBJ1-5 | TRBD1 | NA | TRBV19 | CASTRTGKGQPQHF | TGTGCCAGTACAAGGACAGGGAAGGGGCAGCCCCAGCATTTT
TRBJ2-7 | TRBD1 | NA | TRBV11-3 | CASSPQGATYEQYF | TGTGCCAGCAGCCCTCAGGGGGCCACCTACGAGCAGTACTTC
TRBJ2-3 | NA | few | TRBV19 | CASSTGTVQGTQYF | TGTGCCAGTAGTACCGGGACGGTACAGGGTACGCAGTATTTT
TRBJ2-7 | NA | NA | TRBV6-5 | CASSRGLGSYEQYF | TGTGCCAGCAGCCGAGGGCTCGGGTCCTACGAGCAGTACTTC
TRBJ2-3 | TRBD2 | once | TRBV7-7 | CASSLGGSLDTQYF | TGTGCTAGCAGCTTGGGCGGGAGTCTTGATACGCAGTATTTT
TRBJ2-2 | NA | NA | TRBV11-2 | CASRWTVNTGELFF | TGTGCCAGCAGGTGGACAGTGAACACCGGGGAGCTGTTTTTT
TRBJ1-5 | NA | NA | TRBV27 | CASSPQEGQPQHF | TGTGCCAGCAGTCCCCAGGAGGGGCAGCCCCAGCATTTT
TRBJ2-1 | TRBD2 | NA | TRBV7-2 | CASSLAGLAGGVGEQFF | TGTGCCAGCAGCTTAGCCGGACTAGCGGGGGGAGTTGGTGAGCAGTTCTTC
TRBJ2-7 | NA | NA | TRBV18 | CASSPPSQDRDEQYF | TGTGCCAGCTCACCGCCATCACAGGACCGGGACGAGCAGTACTTC
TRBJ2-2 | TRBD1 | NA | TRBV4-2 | CASSQLGDRTGELFF | TGTGCCAGCAGCCAACTAGGGGACAGGACCGGGGAGCTGTTTTTT
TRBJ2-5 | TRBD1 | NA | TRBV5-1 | CASSLRQGAETQYF | TGCGCCAGCAGCTTGCGGCAGGGGGCTGAGACCCAGTACTTC
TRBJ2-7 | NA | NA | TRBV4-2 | CASSQDEGGHTPYEQYF | TGTGCCAGCAGCCAAGATGAAGGGGGTCATACCCCCTACGAGCAGTACTTC
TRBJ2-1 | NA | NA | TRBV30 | CAWKTGEVFEQFF | TGTGCCTGGAAGACGGGAGAGGTCTTTGAGCAGTTCTTC
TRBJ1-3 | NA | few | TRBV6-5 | CASSPPGLENTIYF | TGTGCCAGCAGCCCCCCAGGGCTGGAGAACACCATATATTTT
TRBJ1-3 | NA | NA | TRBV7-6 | CASSLSYLGNTIYF | TGTGCCAGCAGCTTATCTTACTTAGGAAACACCATATATTTT
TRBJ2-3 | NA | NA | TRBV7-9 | CSSSLGATDTQYF | TGTTCCAGCAGCTTAGGAGCGACAGATACGCAGTATTTT
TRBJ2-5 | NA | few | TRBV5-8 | CASSLHPGWETQYF | TGTGCCAGCAGCTTGCACCCGGGATGGGAGACCCAGTACTTC
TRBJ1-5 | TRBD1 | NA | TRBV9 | CASSRDRGLNQPQHF | TGTGCCAGCAGCCGAGACAGGGGGCTCAATCAGCCCCAGCATTTT
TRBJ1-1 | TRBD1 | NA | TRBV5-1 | CASSTRQGTNTEAFF | TGCGCCAGCAGCACCCGACAGGGCACGAACACTGAAGCTTTCTTT